This T cell receptor (beta chain) was sequenced in a study of T cells in Graves' hyperthyroidism and ophthalmopathy. Regions amplified from RNA transcripts were the TCR beta CDR3 regions. First-round RT-PCR of the TCR CDR3 relied on the HTBI primer set. TCRdb redid the calling of the multiplex PCR reads with MiXCR, one entry per CDR3 protein. The table shows 330,000 or so distinct CDR3 sequences, with roughly a fifth occurring only once. The CDR3 has 14 amino acids. Germline V gives CDR1 MNHEY, CDR2 SMNVEV (reference sequence). V was clipped by 5 bases and J by 4 bases, with 12 bases between them. This clonotype was seen more than once but under ten times.

The receptor comes from a man in his fifties with Graves' ophthalmopathy. The sample taken for sequencing was blood. The genes are TRBV27 and TRBJ2-1; D is perhaps TRBD1 (5 bases). CDR3 sequence: CASSPRAEYNEQFF. CDR3 bases: TGTGCCAGCAGTCCCAGGGCCGAATACAATGAGCAGTTCTTC.